A single sample gave rise to the 25 T cell receptor beta chains below, sequenced in a study of T-cell memory formation after mild COVID-19 (dated by TCRdb to 2020 to 2023). The library was obtained by 5' RACE. The sequencer listed for this sample is Illumina NovaSeq 6000. TCRdb reprocessing: public reads trimmed at Q25 with fastp, clones called with MiXCR, in-frame beta chains kept. Identical CDR3 proteins give one entry, which carries the most common genes and DNA. The sample table holds hundreds of thousands of distinct CDR3 sequences, of which around 27% were seen once. Together, the top ten hold 13% of the sample. Specimen: PBMCs or a T cell subset sorted from them (not recorded which). Receptor source: an adult woman who had mild COVID-19 (a few samples of this study predate the infection). The sample titles of this study are shuffled in the database, so cell type and time point are left out; the donor was told from shared clones.

This clonotype was seen a handful of times. The V call is TRBV12-3 or TRBV12-4, the J call TRBJ2-1; TRBD2 matches 8 bases. Trimming cost V 7 bases and J 8 bases; bases outside gene matches: 10. This CDR3 has 14 residues. CDR3 bases: TGTGCCAGCACTCCCGGGACTAGTTACTATGAGCAGTTCTTC. It yields the protein CASTPGTSYYEQFF.

The sample holds many counts of this clonotype. The J gene is TRBJ2-2, the V gene TRBV7-2; D not resolved. The V gene lost 2 bases and the J gene lost 4 bases, with 11 bases spanning the gap. The CDR3 loop spans 15 amino acids. CDR1 is SGHTA, CDR2 FQGNSA, per germline. The CDR3 nucleotides read TGTGCCAGCAGCTTAACCCCCCAGGTCACCGGGGAGCTGTTTTTT. It encodes CASSLTPQVTGELFF.

This clonotype was seen a handful of times. This chain joins TRBV5-1 and TRBJ2-1; weak D call: TRBD1 (6 bases). V was shortened by 3 bases and J by 3 bases, with 10 bases between the two germline ends. Germline CDR1 reads SGHRS; CDR2 reads YFSETQ. CDR3 size: 14 residues. In nucleotides, the CDR3 is TGCGCCAGCAGCTCGGTAGGGGGCTACAATGAGCAGTTCTTC. It codes for CASSSVGGYNEQFF.

Only a few counts were recorded for this clonotype. The CDR3 DNA is TGTGCCAGCAGCATGGGGGAGGCCGACCAAGAGACCCAGTACTTC. Protein sequence: CASSMGEADQETQYF. The chain combines TRBV11-3 with TRBJ2-5; a weak D match, TRBD2 (6 bases). The V end was cut by 5 bases, the J end by 0 bases, with 13 bases between. CDR3 length: 15 residues. Germline V CDR1 and CDR2: SGHNT, YENEEA.

This sequence joins TRBV29-1 and TRBJ2-1, with D possibly being TRBD1 or TRBD2 (5 bases each). CDR1 and CDR2 (germline): SQVTM, ANQGSEA. V shed 3 bases and J shed 3 bases, with 12 bases lying between them. The CDR3 consists of 14 residues. CDR3 sequence reads: CSVDGTRRYNEQFF. The CDR3 nucleotides read TGCAGCGTTGACGGGACGCGACGCTACAATGAGCAGTTCTTC.

There are a few counts of this clonotype. The chain is built from TRBV7-2 and TRBJ1-1; TRBD1 agrees at 8 bases. The CDR3 is 13 amino acids. Trimming cost V 3 bases and J 7 bases; bases outside gene matches: 4. Germline CDR1 is SGHTA and CDR2 is FQGNSA. CDR3 nucleotides: TGTGCCAGCAGCTTTAAAACAGGGGGTGAAGCTTTCTTT. Translation: CASSFKTGGEAFF. Based on the CDR3 plus reference TRBV7-2 and TRBJ1-1, the full variable domain is GAGVSQSPSNKVTEKGKDVELRCDPISGHTALYWYRQSLGQGLEFLIYFQGNSAPDKSGLPSDRFSAERTGGSVSTLTIQRTQQEDSAVYLCASSFKTGGEAFFGQGTRLTVV.

This clonotype was seen only a few times. The chain carries TRBV5-1 and TRBJ1-1, with no clear D. CDR1 is SGHRS and CDR2 is YFSETQ in the germline V gene. This CDR3 contains 14 residues. V was trimmed by 4 bases and J by 3 bases, leaving 13 bases between them. In nucleotides, the CDR3 is TGCGCCAGCAGCCCTACACCTGGACACACTGAAGCTTTCTTT. It yields the protein CASSPTPGHTEAFF.

This clonotype was observed at least ten times. Here the CDR3 reads CSVGRGSYNEQFF. The CDR3 nucleotides are TGCAGCGTCGGACGCGGCTCCTACAATGAGCAGTTCTTC. This chain connects TRBV29-1 to TRBJ2-1, with no clear D. The CDR3 covers 13 residues. The V gene's germline CDR1 is SQVTM and CDR2 ANQGSEA. The ends were cut back, 6 bases at V and 0 bases at J, with 9 bases in the middle.

The sample holds many counts of this clonotype. CDR3 sequence (DNA): TGCGCCAGCAGCTTGAGGAGTACTGAGCAGTTCTTC. It is translated as CASSLRSTEQFF. This chain links TRBV5-1 with TRBJ2-1; D is ambiguous. Deletions cut 1 base from V and 9 bases from J, with 8 bases between. Germline CDR1 SGHRS, CDR2 YFSETQ. The CDR3 contains 12 residues.

The genes are TRBV18 and TRBJ1-1, with 8 bases fitting TRBD1. The CDR3 loop spans 13 amino acids. Trimming took 3 bases from V and 7 from J; bases not matched to a gene: 4. Germline V lookup: CDR1 KGHSH, CDR2 LQKENI. In DNA form, the CDR3 reads TGTGCCAGCTCACCCACAGGGGGAATTGAAGCTTTCTTT. It encodes CASSPTGGIEAFF.

This rearrangement joins TRBV20-1 to TRBJ2-3, with D possibly TRBD1 on 5 matching bases. Trimming cost V 6 bases and J 2 bases, with 18 bases left between them. Germline V CDR1 and CDR2: DFQATT, SNEGSKA (reference sequence). The CDR3 covers 15 residues. CDR3 sequence: CSATIWGVDTDTQYF. The CDR3 DNA sequence: TGCAGTGCGACAATCTGGGGCGTAGACACAGATACGCAGTATTTT.

This clonotype was counted once. The chain joins TRBV10-3 to TRBJ1-2; TRBD1 agrees at 8 bases. This CDR3 spans 13 amino acids. Unmatched junction bases numbered 5, after V lost 6 bases and J lost 5 bases. CDR1 is ENHRY and CDR2 is SYGVKD in the germline V gene. CDR3 in DNA: TGTGCCATCAGCCTACAGGGGGGGTATGGCTACACCTTC. It yields the protein CAISLQGGYGYTF.

The chain combines TRBV5-4 with TRBJ2-1, with a weak D call TRBD2 (5 bases). The V gene lost 0 bases and the J gene lost 3 bases, with 16 bases spanning the gap. The CDR3 is 17 residues long. Germline assignment: CDR1 SGHNT and CDR2 YYREEE (reference sequence). This chain's CDR3 is CASSLGRSSLSYNEQFF. The CDR3 DNA reads as TGTGCCAGCAGCTTGGGGAGGTCTTCCCTTAGCTACAATGAGCAGTTCTTC. Drawing the rest from reference TRBV5-4 and TRBJ2-1, the complete variable domain is ETGVTQSPTHLIKTRGQQVTLRCSSQSGHNTVSWYQQALGQGPQFIFQYYREEENGRGNFPPRFSGLQFPNYSSELNVNALELDDSALYLCASSLGRSSLSYNEQFFGPGTRLTVL.

The sample holds a few counts of this clonotype. The rearrangement uses TRBV6-5 and TRBJ1-2; no reliable D call. The CDR3 loop spans 13 amino acids. Germline values: CDR1 MNHEY, CDR2 SVGAGI. V was trimmed by 4 bases and J by 7 bases, leaving 13 bases between them. CDR3 DNA sequence: TGTGCCAGCAGTTTAGGAACATTACGTGGCTACACCTTC. It specifies CASSLGTLRGYTF.

This clonotype was detected ten times or more. Germline and junction disagree at one end, which may indicate a read error. CDR3: CASSLAGTSTDTQYF. CDR3 bases: TGCGCCAGCAGCTTGGCTGGTACTAGCACAGATACGCAGTATTTT. The chain combines TRBV7-2 with TRBJ2-3; no clear D gene. The CDR3 extends over 15 amino acids. CDR1 is SGHTA, CDR2 FQGNSA, per germline.

The gene calls are TRBV10-3 and TRBJ2-7; a possible D gene is TRBD1 (5 bases). Germline assignment: CDR1 ENHRY and CDR2 SYGVKD. CDR3 size: 13 residues. The V gene lost 5 bases and the J gene lost 2 bases, with 10 bases spanning the gap. The CDR3 spells CAISPGLAYEQYF. The CDR3 region has the DNA TGTGCCATCAGTCCAGGGCTAGCCTACGAGCAGTACTTC.

This clonotype showed up just a few times. The V gene is TRBV4-1, the J gene TRBJ2-5; D is ambiguous. CDR1 and CDR2 (germline): MGHRA, YSYEKL. V gave up 1 base and J gave up 2 bases, with 8 bases separating them. The CDR3 sequence is 14 residues long. CDR3 nucleotide sequence: TGCGCCAGCAGCCAAGGTGACTTGCAAGAGACCCAGTACTTC. Protein product: CASSQGDLQETQYF.

J is TRBJ2-2 and V is TRBV7-8; weak D call: TRBD2 (5 bases). Per the germline V gene, CDR1 is SGHVS and CDR2 is FQNEAQ. The CDR3 length is 14 residues. V lost 10 bases and J 6 bases, leaving 18 bases between the germline ends. The CDR3 sequence is CATDDVGVSGELFF. In DNA, the CDR3 is TGTGCCACCGACGACGTCGGGGTCTCCGGGGAGCTGTTTTTT.

This clonotype was counted ten times or more. J is TRBJ1-2 and V is TRBV5-1, with 7 bases identical to TRBD1. V lost 2 bases, J lost 6 bases, and 10 bases stayed unmatched. Germline assignment: CDR1 SGHRS and CDR2 YFSETQ. The CDR3 runs to 15 residues. CDR3 loop: CASSFLRQGSDGYTF. The DNA for the CDR3 is TGCGCCAGCAGCTTCCTCCGACAGGGATCGGATGGCTACACCTTC. Using reference TRBV5-1 and TRBJ1-2 for the parts outside the CDR3, the full variable domain is KAGVTQTPRYLIKTRGQQVTLSCSPISGHRSVSWYQQTPGQGLQFLFEYFSETQRNKGNFPGRFSGRQFSNSRSEMNVSTLELGDSALYLCASSFLRQGSDGYTFGSGTRLTVV.

This sequence joins TRBV29-1 and TRBJ1-2; 11 nucleotides match TRBD1. This CDR3 region has 14 residues. From germline, CDR1 is SQVTM and CDR2 ANQGSEA. Germline trimming cut 6 bases from V and 7 bases from J; bases unmatched to any gene: 10. The CDR3 coding sequence is TGCAGCGTCTCCCCGGGACAGGGGGTTGGTGGCTACACCTTC. Its translation is CSVSPGQGVGGYTF.

This clonotype appeared a few times. The V call is TRBV7-6, the J call TRBJ2-7; 7 bases agree with TRBD2. V was clipped by 3 bases and J by 5 bases; unmatched bases: 7. CDR1 and CDR2 from the germline V gene are SGHVS and FNYEAQ. This CDR3 contains 14 residues. In DNA form, the CDR3 reads TGTGCCAGCAGCTTCCCCCCTAGCGGAAACGAGCAGTACTTC. Translation gives CASSFPPSGNEQYF.

The chain employs TRBV6-1 and TRBJ2-1, with 8 bases aligning to TRBD2. V shed 2 bases and J 10 bases; nucleotides not matched to a gene: 4. The CDR3 extends over 13 amino acids. Germline V gives CDR1 MNHNS, CDR2 SASEGT. CDR3 residues: CASSELGRGEQFF. The CDR3 DNA reads TGTGCCAGCAGTGAACTCGGGAGGGGGGAGCAGTTCTTC.

This chain joins TRBV29-1 and TRBJ2-3; 12 positions agree with TRBD2. Looked up from germline, CDR1 is SQVTM and CDR2 is ANQGSEA. This CDR3 has 15 residues. V shed 3 bases, J shed 2 bases, and the junction held 3 bases outside the gene matches. The CDR3 DNA sequence: TGCAGCGTTGAGACTAGCGGGGGACCCACAGATACGCAGTATTTT. Residues: CSVETSGGPTDTQYF.

The CDR3 here is CASSLGPRGEKLFF. For the CDR3, the DNA is TGCGCCAGCAGCTTGGGGCCGCGGGGTGAAAAACTGTTTTTT. The gene calls are TRBV5-1 and TRBJ1-4; D gene uncertain. Germline assignment: CDR1 SGHRS and CDR2 YFSETQ. V was pared by 0 bases and J by 7 bases, with 10 bases between. There are 14 residues in the CDR3.

The gene calls are TRBV7-8 and TRBJ1-6, with no clear D. Trimming removed 8 bases at V and 4 bases at J, with 9 bases between. This CDR3 is built from 13 residues. CDR1 and CDR2 from the germline V gene are SGHVS and FQNEAQ. CDR3 residues: CASGRRYNSPLHF. In nucleotides, the CDR3 is TGTGCCAGCGGGCGGCGGTATAATTCACCCCTCCACTTT.